This is a list of T cell receptor beta chains from one sample in a study of patients and donors after allogeneic stem cell transplantation. TCRdb processed the RT-PCR reads anew with MiXCR; each CDR3 protein has one entry. The sample carries about 400,000 distinct CDR3 sequences, around 16% recorded once. The specimen sequenced was blood, either unsorted or a sorted T cell fraction (not recorded which). Source of these receptors: a human donor who was either an allogeneic HSCT recipient or a stem cell or donor lymphocyte infusion donor (not recorded which). It is not recorded whose cells these are; they may come from a transplant donor. Each CDR3 is given with its conserved first and last residue. The order of the fields is J gene, D gene, clone size, V gene, CDR3 DNA, CDR3 protein. A D gene is named only where the DNA matches it firmly. Clone size is shown for a subset of rows, as once, few, many or a class of expanded clone.

TRBJ2-2,.,few,TRBV29-1,TGCAGCGGAACAGGGAGGGTCACCGGGGAGCTGTTTTTT,CSGTGRVTGELFF
TRBJ2-5,.,many,TRBV7-7,TGTGCCAGGTACCAAGAGACCCAGTACTTC,CARYQETQYF
TRBJ2-2,TRBD1,few,TRBV4-3,TGCGCCAGCAGCCACGACAGGGGAAAGGCCGGGGAGCTGTTTTTT,CASSHDRGKAGELFF
TRBJ1-5,.,many,TRBV3-1,TGTGCCAGCAGCCAATACGGGGGGGCGCGAAATCAGCCCCAGCATTTT,CASSQYGGARNQPQHF
TRBJ2-3,TRBD1,.,TRBV7-3,TGTGCCAGCAGCTCCCAGGGGGACAGATGGAGGACAGATACGCAGTATTTT,CASSSQGDRWRTDTQYF
TRBJ2-7,.,few,TRBV5-6,TGTGCCAGCAGCCGACTGGCCTACGAGCAGTACTTC,CASSRLAYEQYF
TRBJ2-3,.,.,TRBV6-5,TGTGCCAGCAGTTACTCGCCCGGGACCACAGATACGCAGTATTTT,CASSYSPGTTDTQYF
TRBJ2-7,.,.,TRBV27,TGTGCCAGCAGTAAGGGGGGCAGGTCGTCCGAGCAGTACTTC,CASSKGGRSSEQYF
TRBJ2-2,.,few,TRBV7-3,TGTGCCAGCAGCTTAAGGCCCCGGCCGGCCGGGGAGCTGTTTTTT,CASSLRPRPAGELFF
TRBJ1-5,.,.,TRBV18,TGTGCCAGCTCACCACAACAGGGCAGGGATCAGCCCCAGCATTTT,CASSPQQGRDQPQHF
TRBJ1-5,TRBD1,few,TRBV15,TGTGCCACCAGAACGACAGGGAGTAGCAATCAGCCCCAGCATTTT,CATRTTGSSNQPQHF
TRBJ1-5,.,.,TRBV5-8,TGTGCCAGCAGCTTTGGAGGGTTCAGTCAGCCCCAGCATTTT,CASSFGGFSQPQHF
TRBJ2-7,.,.,TRBV7-9,TGTGCCAGCAGCTTAATCAGGAGCTCCTACGAGCAGTACTTC,CASSLIRSSYEQYF
TRBJ2-7,TRBD2,few,TRBV27,TGTGCCAGCAGTTTTATTGCGGGAGGTTTGAACGAGCAGTACTTC,CASSFIAGGLNEQYF
TRBJ2-3,.,.,TRBV20-1,TGCAGTGCTAGGGGGGGCAATCGGGCAGATACGCAGTATTTT,CSARGGNRADTQYF
TRBJ2-7,.,.,TRBV20-1,TGCAGTGTAAAACGGGGGCAGGCCTCCACTGTAATCTCCTACGAGCAGTACTTC,CSVKRGQASTVISYEQYF
TRBJ1-1,.,.,TRBV24-1,TGTGCCACCAGTGACCGACAGAAAGGGGAAGCTTTCTTT,CATSDRQKGEAFF
TRBJ2-1,TRBD2,few,TRBV7-2,TGTGCCAGCAGCCGAATAACTAGCGGAGGATACAATGAGCAGTTCTTC,CASSRITSGGYNEQFF
TRBJ1-2,.,few,TRBV2,TGTGCCAGCAGTGAAGGGGCAGGCTACACCTTC,CASSEGAGYTF
TRBJ2-2,TRBD2,many,TRBV7-4,TGTGCCAGCAGCTTAAACGGCGCGGGAGGATTCGGGGAGCTGTTTTTT,CASSLNGAGGFGELFF
TRBJ1-1,.,few,TRBV7-9,TGTGCCAGCAGCCCTGGATCGAACACTGAAGCTTTCTTT,CASSPGSNTEAFF
TRBJ2-4,.,.,TRBV5-8,TGTGCCAGCCACAGGGCGGTCATTCAGTACTTC,CASHRAVIQYF
TRBJ2-7,.,.,TRBV5-1,TGCGCCAGCAGCTTGGACCGGAGCGGAAACTACGAGCAGTACTTC,CASSLDRSGNYEQYF
TRBJ2-4,.,many,TRBV12-3/TRBV12-4,TGTGCCAGCAGTCCCCCCGACAAAACCCGTACCAAAAACATTCAGTACTTC,CASSPPDKTRTKNIQYF
TRBJ2-7,.,few,TRBV10-3,TGTGCCATCAGTGATAACAGGGAATCCTACGAGCAGTACTTC,CAISDNRESYEQYF
TRBJ2-1,TRBD2,few,TRBV20-1,TGCAGTGCTAGTAAAGGACTAGTGCCTAATGAGCAGTTCTTC,CSASKGLVPNEQFF
TRBJ2-7,.,many,TRBV5-1,TGCGCCAGCAGCTTGTATCCGGGAGAGACACCCTACGAGCAGTACTTC,CASSLYPGETPYEQYF
TRBJ1-5,.,.,TRBV10-3,TGTGCCATCGGGACCAATCAGCCCCAGCATTTT,CAIGTNQPQHF
TRBJ1-6,.,.,TRBV12-3/TRBV12-4,TGTGCCAGCAGTCACCGGAGCTCCTATAATTCACCCCTCCACTTT,CASSHRSSYNSPLHF
TRBJ2-7,.,.,TRBV24-1,TGTGCCACCAGTGCAGGAGGTTGGAACGAGCAGTACTTC,CATSAGGWNEQYF
TRBJ2-7,.,few,TRBV5-1,TGCGCCAGCAGCTTGGCCTCAGGGTTCGCCTACGAGCAGTACTTC,CASSLASGFAYEQYF
TRBJ2-5,TRBD1,many,TRBV5-1,TGCGCCAGCAGCCTACAGGGGAAAGAGACCCAGTACTTC,CASSLQGKETQYF
TRBJ1-5,.,.,TRBV15,TGTGCCACCAGTAGGGGGGGGCTGGGTCAGCCCCAGCATTTT,CATSRGGLGQPQHF
TRBJ2-5,.,many,TRBV7-7,TGTGCTAGCAGCTTAGATCTGCGGTCCGAGACCCAGTACTTC,CASSLDLRSETQYF
TRBJ1-2,.,.,TRBV10-3,TGTGCCATCAAGCAGGGGCGCTACTATGGCTACACCTTC,CAIKQGRYYGYTF
TRBJ1-6,.,.,TRBV20-1,TGCAGTGCTAGAGATCGGCCTTCTCGTTCACCCCTCCACTTT,CSARDRPSRSPLHF
TRBJ2-7,TRBD2,.,TRBV12-3/TRBV12-4,TGTGCCAGCAGTTTTAGCGGGGGGGTATACGAGCAGTACTTC,CASSFSGGVYEQYF
TRBJ2-1,.,.,TRBV7-9,TGTGCCAGCAGCTTACACAGCGGATACTACAATGAGCAGTTCTTC,CASSLHSGYYNEQFF
TRBJ1-1,TRBD1,few,TRBV10-3,TGTGCCATCAGTGAGCACAGGGGGCTAGGGACTGAAGCTTTCTTT,CAISEHRGLGTEAFF
TRBJ1-4,.,.,TRBV20-1,TGCAGTGCCCGCGGGAATAATAATGAAAAACTGTTTTTT,CSARGNNNEKLFF
TRBJ2-1,.,many,TRBV6-2/TRBV6-3,TGTGCCAGCAGTTACTTACGGGCTAGCTCCTACAATGAGCAGTTCTTC,CASSYLRASSYNEQFF
TRBJ1-1,.,.,TRBV6-1,TGTGCCAGCCAGGACAATTTAAACACTGAAGCTTTCTTT,CASQDNLNTEAFF
TRBJ1-1,.,.,TRBV29-1,TGCAGCGTTCAGGGGATAATGAACACTGAAGCTTTCTTT,CSVQGIMNTEAFF
TRBJ2-2,.,many,TRBV4-1,TGCGCCAGCAGCCAAGTCCTGAACACCGGGGAGCTGTTTTTT,CASSQVLNTGELFF
TRBJ1-2,TRBD1,.,TRBV5-1,TGCGCCAGCAGCTTGGGACAGGGGAATGGGGATGGCTACACCTTC,CASSLGQGNGDGYTF
TRBJ2-1,TRBD2,.,TRBV7-6,TGTGCCAGCAGCCCATCTAGCGGGAGACAGCCAATGTTTCCTGAGCAGTTCTTC,CASSPSSGRQPMFPEQFF
TRBJ2-7,.,few,TRBV2,TGTGCCAGCTGTTCTCGTTACGGGCTCTACGGGCAGTACTTC,CASCSRYGLYGQYF
TRBJ1-6,TRBD1,few,TRBV2,TGTGCCAGCAGGGACAGGGGTGATTCACCCCTCCACTTT,CASRDRGDSPLHF
TRBJ2-7,.,.,TRBV28,TGTGCCACCCTGACAGGCGAATGGGAGCAGTACTTC,CATLTGEWEQYF
TRBJ2-5,.,.,TRBV7-8,TGTGCCAGCAGCTTAGATCGCAGGGGCAGATTTCACCAAGAGACCCAGTACTTC,CASSLDRRGRFHQETQYF
TRBJ2-3,TRBD2,few,TRBV12-3/TRBV12-4,TGTGCCAGCAGTTTAGGGCGGGGGGGAAGCACAGATACGCAGTATTTT,CASSLGRGGSTDTQYF
TRBJ2-3,TRBD2,.,TRBV24-1,TGTGCCACCAGTGAGGAGCGGGATGGGGGCACAGATACGCAGTATTTT,CATSEERDGGTDTQYF
TRBJ2-3,TRBD2,few,TRBV5-1,TGCGCCAGCAGCATGGGGACTAGCGGGAGTACAGATACGCAGTATTTT,CASSMGTSGSTDTQYF
TRBJ2-3,.,few,TRBV24-1,TGTGCCACCAGTGTTGAGCTCACAGATACGCAGTATTTT,CATSVELTDTQYF
TRBJ2-7,.,many,TRBV5-1,TGCGCCAGCAGCTTGGAAGGCCCCTCCTACGAGCAGTACTTC,CASSLEGPSYEQYF
TRBJ1-5,.,few,TRBV12-5,TGTGCTAGTGGTTCGGTTTATAGCAATCAGCCCCAGCATTTT,CASGSVYSNQPQHF
TRBJ2-7,.,many,TRBV4-1,TGCGCCAGCAGCCAGGGAATACAGGTTGCCAACGAGCAGTACTTC,CASSQGIQVANEQYF
TRBJ1-2,TRBD1,.,TRBV5-1,TGCGCCAGCAGCGACGGCAGGGACAGGAAACGAGGTGGCTACACCTTC,CASSDGRDRKRGGYTF
TRBJ1-1,TRBD1,.,TRBV14,TGTGCCAGCAGTCGAACAGGGGGGTTGGCCACTGAAGCTTTCTTT,CASSRTGGLATEAFF